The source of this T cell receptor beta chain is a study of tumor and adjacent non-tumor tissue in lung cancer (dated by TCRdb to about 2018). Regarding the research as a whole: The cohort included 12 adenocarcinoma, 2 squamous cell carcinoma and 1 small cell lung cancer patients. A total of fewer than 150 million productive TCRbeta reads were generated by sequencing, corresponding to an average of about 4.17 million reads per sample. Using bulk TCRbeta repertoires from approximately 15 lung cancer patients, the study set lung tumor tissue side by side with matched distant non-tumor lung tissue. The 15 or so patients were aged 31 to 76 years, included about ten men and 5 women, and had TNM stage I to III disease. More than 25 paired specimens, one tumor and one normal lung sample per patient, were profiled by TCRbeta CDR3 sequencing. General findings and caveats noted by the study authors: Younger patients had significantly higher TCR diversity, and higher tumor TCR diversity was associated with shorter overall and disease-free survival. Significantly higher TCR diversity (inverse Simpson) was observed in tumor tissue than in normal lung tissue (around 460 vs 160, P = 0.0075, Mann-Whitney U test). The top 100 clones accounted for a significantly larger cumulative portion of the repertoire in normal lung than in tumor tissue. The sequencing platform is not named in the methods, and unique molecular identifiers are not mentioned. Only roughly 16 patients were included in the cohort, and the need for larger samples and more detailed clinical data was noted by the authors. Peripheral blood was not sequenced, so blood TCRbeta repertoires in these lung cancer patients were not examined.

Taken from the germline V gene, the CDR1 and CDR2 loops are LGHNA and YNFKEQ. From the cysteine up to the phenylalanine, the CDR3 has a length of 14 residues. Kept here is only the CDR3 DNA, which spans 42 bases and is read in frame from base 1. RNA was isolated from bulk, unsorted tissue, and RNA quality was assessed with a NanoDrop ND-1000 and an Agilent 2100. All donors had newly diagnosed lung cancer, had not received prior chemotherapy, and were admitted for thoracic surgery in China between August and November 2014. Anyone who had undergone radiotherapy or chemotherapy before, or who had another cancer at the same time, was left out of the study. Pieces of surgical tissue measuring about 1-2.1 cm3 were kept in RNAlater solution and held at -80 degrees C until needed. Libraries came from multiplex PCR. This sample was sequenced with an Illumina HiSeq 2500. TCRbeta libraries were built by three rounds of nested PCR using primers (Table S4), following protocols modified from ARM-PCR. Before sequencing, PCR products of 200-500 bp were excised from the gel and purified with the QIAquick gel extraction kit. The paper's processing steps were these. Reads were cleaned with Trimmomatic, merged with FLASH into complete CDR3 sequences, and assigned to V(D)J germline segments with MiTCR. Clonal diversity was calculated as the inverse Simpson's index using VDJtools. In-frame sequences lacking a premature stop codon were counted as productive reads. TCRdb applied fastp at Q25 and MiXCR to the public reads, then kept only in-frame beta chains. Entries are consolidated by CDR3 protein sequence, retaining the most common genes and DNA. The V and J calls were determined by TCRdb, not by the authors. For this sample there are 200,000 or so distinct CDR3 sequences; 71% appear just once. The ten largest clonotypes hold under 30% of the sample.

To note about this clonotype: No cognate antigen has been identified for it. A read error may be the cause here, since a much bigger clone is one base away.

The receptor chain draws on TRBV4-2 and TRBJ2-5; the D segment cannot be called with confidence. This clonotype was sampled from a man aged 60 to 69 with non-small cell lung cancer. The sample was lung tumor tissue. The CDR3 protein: CASSQEMRQESQYF. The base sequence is TGTGCCAGCAGCCAAGAAATGAGGCAAGAGAGCCAGTACTTC.